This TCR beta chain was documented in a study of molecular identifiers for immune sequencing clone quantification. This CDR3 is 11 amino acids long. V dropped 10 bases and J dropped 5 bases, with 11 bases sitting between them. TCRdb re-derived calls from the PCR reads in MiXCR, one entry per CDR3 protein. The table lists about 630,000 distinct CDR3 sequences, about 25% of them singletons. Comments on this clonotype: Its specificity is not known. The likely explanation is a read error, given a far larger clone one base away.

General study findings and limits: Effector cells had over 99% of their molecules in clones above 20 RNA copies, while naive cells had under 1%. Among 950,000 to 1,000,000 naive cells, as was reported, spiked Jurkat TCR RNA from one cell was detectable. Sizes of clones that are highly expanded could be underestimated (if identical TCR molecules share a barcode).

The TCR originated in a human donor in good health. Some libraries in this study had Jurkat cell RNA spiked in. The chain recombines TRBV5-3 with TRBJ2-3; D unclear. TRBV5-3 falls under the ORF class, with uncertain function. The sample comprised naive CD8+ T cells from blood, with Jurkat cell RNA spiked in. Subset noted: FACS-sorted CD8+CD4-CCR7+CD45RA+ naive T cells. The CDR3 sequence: CACSLLDTQYF. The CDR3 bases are TGTGCCTGCAGCTTGCTAGATACGCAGTATTTT.